This T cell receptor (beta chain) was retrieved from a study of beta chain features in type 1 diabetes. cDNA synthesis used the whole RNA isolate, giving expressed TCRB sequences. Produced via immunoSEQ multiplex PCR; TCRdb's table is partial and in-frame only. The sample includes about 210,000 clones, 11% of them seen just once. Trimming took 6 bases from V and 0 from J, leaving 16 bases between them. Looked up from germline, CDR1 is SQVTM and CDR2 is ANQGSEA. The CDR3 length is 15 residues. Sequencing was carried out using central memory CD4+ T cells from blood. This chain links TRBV29-1 with TRBJ2-3, with a tentative D call TRBD1 (7 bases). This TCR was sampled from a young man in good health. The CDR3 region has the DNA TGCAGCGTAGCGGGCGGACAGGTCAGCACAGATACGCAGTATTTT. As protein: CSVAGGQVSTDTQYF.